Presented here are 11 T cell receptor beta chains from one specimen sequenced in a study of cytomegalovirus exposure and HLA in healthy donors. PCR was performed using 60 Vbeta and 13 Jbeta primers. Produced via immunoSEQ multiplex PCR; TCRdb's table is partial and in-frame only. There are about 150,000 clones in the sample; 75% occur only once, and around 10% lies in the top ten. Sequencing used PBMCs. The receptors stem from a young man in good health and CMV-seropositive.

This chain links TRBV5-6 with TRBJ2-7, with D possibly TRBD1 on 6 matching bases. Trimming took off 1 base at V and 3 bases at J, with 8 bases between the two ends. Germline V gene sequence: CDR1 SGHDT, CDR2 YYEEEE. The CDR3 runs to 13 residues. For the CDR3, the DNA is TGTGCCAGCAGCTTGAGGGGGTACTACGAGCAGTACTTC. It is translated as CASSLRGYYEQYF.

The genes are TRBV5-1 and TRBJ2-5; 13 bases are shared with TRBD2. Germline loops: CDR1 SGHRS, CDR2 YFSETQ. The CDR3 covers 15 residues. With 0 bases clipped from V and 5 bases from J, the junction kept 1 base outside the gene matches. The CDR3 is CASSLGTSGSETQYF. Written as DNA, the CDR3 is TGCGCCAGCAGCTTGGGGACTAGCGGGAGTGAGACCCAGTACTTC. Filled out from reference TRBV5-1 and TRBJ2-5, the complete variable domain reads KAGVTQTPRYLIKTRGQQVTLSCSPISGHRSVSWYQQTPGQGLQFLFEYFSETQRNKGNFPGRFSGRQFSNSRSEMNVSTLELGDSALYLCASSLGTSGSETQYFGPGTRLLVL.

The rearrangement links TRBV7-2 to TRBJ2-1; 12 nucleotides line up with TRBD2. Germline V CDR1 and CDR2: SGHTA, FQGNSA. The J segment lost 10 bases and the V segment lost 1 base, leaving 5 bases of the junction unmatched. CDR3 length equals 15 residues. Here the CDR3 DNA reads TGTGCCAGCAGCTTAGGACTAGCGGGAGTCGTGGAGCAGTTCTTC. Residues: CASSLGLAGVVEQFF.

This sequence joins TRBV6-6 and TRBJ1-2; 7 nucleotides line up with TRBD1. The CDR3 runs to 13 residues. Per germline, CDR1 MNHNY and CDR2 SVGAGI (reference sequence). The V segment lost 7 bases and the J segment 4 bases; nucleotides outside the gene matches: 6. In DNA, the CDR3 is TGTGCCAGCAATCCACAGGGGACCTATGGCTACACCTTC. It encodes CASNPQGTYGYTF.

This sequence joins TRBV2 and TRBJ1-1, with 9 bases identical to TRBD1. The CDR3 has 16 residues. Germline CDR1 SNHLY, CDR2 FYNNEI. Unmatched junction bases numbered 13, after V lost 7 bases and J lost 4 bases. The CDR3 loop is CASTSPGGTGTTEAFF. The CDR3 region has the DNA TGTGCCAGCACTTCTCCCGGAGGGACAGGGACCACTGAAGCTTTCTTT.

The chain carries TRBV7-2 and TRBJ2-7; perhaps TRBD1 as D (5 bases). Trimming left V 1 base short and J 3 bases short, with 25 bases between. CDR3 length equals 19 residues. Germline CDR1 SGHTA, CDR2 FQGNSA. The CDR3 protein is CASSLGLQGKGLGNYEQYF. The CDR3 DNA reads TGTGCCAGCAGCTTAGGTTTGCAGGGTAAAGGGTTGGGTAACTACGAGCAGTACTTC.

The chain employs TRBV4-1 and TRBJ1-5; no clear D. Germline CDR1 is MGHRA and CDR2 is YSYEKL. V was cut by 4 bases and J by 5 bases, with 9 bases left in between. This CDR3 has 13 residues. In nucleotides, the CDR3 is TGCGCCAGCAGCCGGGTTGGAGATCAGCCCCAGCATTTT. This sequence encodes CASSRVGDQPQHF.

Notes on this clone: The junction does not match germline at one end; this may be a read error. The chain couples TRBV2 to TRBJ1-2; D unresolved. The CDR3 covers 14 residues. Germline V lookup: CDR1 SNHLY, CDR2 FYNNEI. CDR3 in DNA: TGTGCCAGCGCCGGAGGGCGGAAGAACTATGGCTACCCCTTC. This encodes CASAGGRKNYGYPF.

The chain combines TRBV10-3 with TRBJ2-7, with D perhaps TRBD2 (6 bases). The V end was cut by 5 bases, the J end by 6 bases, with 26 bases between. The CDR3 extends over 17 amino acids. CDR1 ENHRY and CDR2 SYGVKD come from the germline V gene. This chain's CDR3 is CAISRGSLAFGVSEQYF. DNA of the CDR3: TGTGCCATCAGTAGAGGGAGCCTAGCGTTCGGGGTCTCCGAGCAGTACTTC.

In DNA, the CDR3 is TGTGCCAGCTCACCACAGGGGGACTACGAGCAGTACTTC. It is translated as CASSPQGDYEQYF. The chain combines TRBV18 with TRBJ2-7; TRBD1 might be the D (6 bases). Germline V gives CDR1 KGHSH, CDR2 LQKENI. Trimming removed 1 base at V and 3 bases at J, with 7 bases between. This CDR3 comprises 13 residues.

This chain uses TRBV7-2 with TRBJ2-1, with 9 bases aligning to TRBD1. The CDR3 is made up of 15 amino acids. Germline values: CDR1 SGHTA, CDR2 FQGNSA. Trimming took 5 bases from V and 3 from J; bases not matched to a gene: 5. CDR3 nucleotide sequence: TGTGCCAGCAGCCCCGGGACAGGGAACTACAATGAGCAGTTCTTC. Protein sequence: CASSPGTGNYNEQFF.